The clone carrying this T cell receptor beta chain was counted ten times or more. Antigen unknown. The record originates from a study of T cells in Graves' hyperthyroidism and ophthalmopathy. Amplified TCR beta CDR3 regions derived from RNA transcripts. Using the HTBI primer set, a first-round RT-PCR was run on the TCR CDR3. A single record per CDR3 protein comes from TCRdb applying MiXCR to the multiplex PCR reads. The sample lists 700,000 or so distinct CDR3 sequences, 16% occurring once. The length of the CDR3 is 15 residues. Germline CDR1 reads LGHDT; CDR2 reads YNNKEL (reference sequence). Trimming took 3 bases from V and 4 from J; bases not matched to a gene: 5. Findings and limits, study-wide: Most expanded thyroid clonotypes above 0.001 recurred in blood. Through a model of 13 V-J features, ophthalmopathy was separated from stable hyperthyroidism.

The PBMCs studied were ones that came from roughly 11 ml fresh peripheral blood. Sequencing was performed on blood. The receptor was isolated from a man aged 18 to 29 with Graves' hyperthyroidism. This chain links TRBV3-1 with TRBJ2-7, with 11 bases lining up with TRBD1. The CDR3 DNA sequence: TGTGCCAGCAGCCAGAGAGGGACAGGGGGTTACGAGCAGTACTTC. Translated, it gives CASSQRGTGGYEQYF.